Below are 5 T cell receptor beta chains sequenced from a single sample in a study of metastatic and nonmetastatic thyroid tumors. All patients were untreated before thyroid surgery. TCRdb re-processed the PCR reads through MiXCR. The profile covers about 22,000 clones, with roughly 18% appearing a single time and 2.7% taken by the ten largest. The sample comprised adjacent normal tissue. The source of these receptors is a male donor with papillary thyroid cancer or a benign thyroid nodule (not recorded which). Some clones in this sample may be carry-over from other donors' samples.

The chain couples TRBV6-1 to TRBJ1-6, with 10 bases lining up with TRBD1. The CDR3 totals 13 residues. The V segment lost 6 bases and the J segment 10 bases; nucleotides outside the gene matches: 3. CDR1 MNHNS and CDR2 SASEGT come from the germline V gene. The CDR3 sequence: CASRGQGRSPLHF. The CDR3 DNA sequence: TGTGCCAGCAGGGGACAGGGGCGGTCACCCCTCCACTTT.

Worth noting for this clone: One junction end does not reproduce the germline sequence, and a read error may be involved. The chain carries TRBV9 and TRBJ2-1; the D gene could be TRBD1 or TRBD2 (6 bases each). This CDR3 is built from 14 residues. Germline V gene lookup returns CDR1 SGDLS and CDR2 YYNGEE. Here the CDR3 reads CASSVGGLKLEQFF. CDR3 nucleotide sequence: TGTGCTAGCAGCGTAGGGGGGCTAAAACTCGAGCAGTTCTTC.

This clone was seen at least ten times. The V and J genes are TRBV19 and TRBJ1-2; tentatively, D is TRBD1 (5 bases). The V gene lost 10 bases and the J gene lost 6 bases, with 18 bases spanning the gap. Per germline, CDR1 LNHDA and CDR2 SQIVND (reference sequence). The CDR3 covers 13 residues. CDR3 sequence: CAITGPSGHGYTF. The DNA for the CDR3 is TGTGCCATTACAGGCCCCTCGGGGCATGGCTACACCTTC.

This clone is categorized as medium-sized. The V gene is TRBV2, the J gene TRBJ2-3; TRBD2 aligns across 12 bases. V lost 4 bases and J lost 1; bases outside the gene matches: 0. This CDR3 spans 15 amino acids. Germline values: CDR1 SNHLY, CDR2 FYNNEI. The CDR3 sequence: CASSASGGGTDTQYF. CDR3 DNA: TGTGCCAGCAGTGCTAGCGGGGGGGGCACAGATACGCAGTATTTT.

This clone was picked up many times. This chain links TRBV11-2 with TRBJ1-3; no definite D call. Germline-derived CDR1 and CDR2 are SGHAT and FQNNGV. The CDR3 has 12 amino acids. Trimming shortened V by 4 bases and J by 9 bases, and 10 bases separated the two germline ends. CDR3 protein: CASSWASTTIYF. DNA of the CDR3: TGTGCCAGCAGCTGGGCTTCAACCACCATATATTTT.